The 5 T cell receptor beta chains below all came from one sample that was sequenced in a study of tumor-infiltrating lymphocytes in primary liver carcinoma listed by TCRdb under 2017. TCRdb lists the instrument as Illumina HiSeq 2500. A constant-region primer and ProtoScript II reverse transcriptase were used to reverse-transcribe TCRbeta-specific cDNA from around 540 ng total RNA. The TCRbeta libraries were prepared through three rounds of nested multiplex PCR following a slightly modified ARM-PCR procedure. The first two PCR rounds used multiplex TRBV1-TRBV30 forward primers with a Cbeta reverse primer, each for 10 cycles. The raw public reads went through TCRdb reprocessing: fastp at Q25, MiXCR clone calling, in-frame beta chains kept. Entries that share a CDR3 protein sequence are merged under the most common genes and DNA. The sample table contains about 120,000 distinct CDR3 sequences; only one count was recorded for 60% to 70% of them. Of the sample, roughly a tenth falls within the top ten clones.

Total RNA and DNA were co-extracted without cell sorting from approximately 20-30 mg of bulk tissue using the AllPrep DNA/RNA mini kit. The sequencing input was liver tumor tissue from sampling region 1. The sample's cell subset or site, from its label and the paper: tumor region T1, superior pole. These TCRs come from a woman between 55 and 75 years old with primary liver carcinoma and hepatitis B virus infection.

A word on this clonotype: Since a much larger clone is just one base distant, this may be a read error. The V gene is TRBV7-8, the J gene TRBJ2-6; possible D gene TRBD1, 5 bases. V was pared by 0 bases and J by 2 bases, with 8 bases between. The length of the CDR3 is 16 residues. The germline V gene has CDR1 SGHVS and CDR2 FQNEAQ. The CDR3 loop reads CASSLAGAAGANVLTF. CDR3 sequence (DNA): TGTGCCAGCAGCTTAGCAGGGGCGGCTGGGGCCAACGTCCTGACTTTC.

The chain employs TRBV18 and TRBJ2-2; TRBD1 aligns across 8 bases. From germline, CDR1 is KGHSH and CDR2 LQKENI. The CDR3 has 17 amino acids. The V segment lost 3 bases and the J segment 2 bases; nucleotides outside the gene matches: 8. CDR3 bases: TGTGCCAGCTCACCGACTACAGGGGGTCAAAACACCGGGGAGCTGTTTTTT. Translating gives CASSPTTGGQNTGELFF.

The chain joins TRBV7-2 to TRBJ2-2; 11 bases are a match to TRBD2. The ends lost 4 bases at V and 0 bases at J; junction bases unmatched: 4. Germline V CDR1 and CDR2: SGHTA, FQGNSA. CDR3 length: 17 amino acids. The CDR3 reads CASSWVAGGSNTGELFF. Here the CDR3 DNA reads TGTGCCAGCAGCTGGGTAGCGGGAGGGTCGAACACCGGGGAGCTGTTTTTT. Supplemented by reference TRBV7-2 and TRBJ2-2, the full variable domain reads GAGVSQSPSNKVTEKGKDVELRCDPISGHTALYWYRQSLGQGLEFLIYFQGNSAPDKSGLPSDRFSAERTGGSVSTLTIQRTQQEDSAVYLCASSWVAGGSNTGELFFGEGSRLTVL.

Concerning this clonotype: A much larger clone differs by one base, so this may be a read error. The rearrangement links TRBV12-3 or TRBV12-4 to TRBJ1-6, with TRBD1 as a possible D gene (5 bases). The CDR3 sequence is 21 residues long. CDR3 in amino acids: CASSFKGLSGGVSSYNSLLHF. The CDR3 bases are TGTGCCAGCAGTTTTAAAGGTCTGAGCGGGGGAGTTAGCTCCTATAATTCACTCCTCCACTTT.

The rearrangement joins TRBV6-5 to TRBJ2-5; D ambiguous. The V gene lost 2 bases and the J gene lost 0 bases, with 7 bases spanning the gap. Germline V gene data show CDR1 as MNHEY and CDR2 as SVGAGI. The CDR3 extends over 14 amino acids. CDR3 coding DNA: TGTGCCAGCAGTTACGCCGGTGACCAAGAGACCCAGTACTTC. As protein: CASSYAGDQETQYF.